The rows below give T cell receptor beta chains drawn from one sample of a study of T cell therapy after organ transplantation. Their specific antigens are unknown. Some clones are missing from TCRdb's copy, which holds only in-frame ones; the method was immunoSEQ multiplex PCR. The sample has 20,000 or so clones, 84% seen once. Material: CD8+ T cells from blood, obtained after autologous CMV-specific T cell therapy. Receptors were obtained from a human patient who had received a solid organ transplant and had CMV disease. Part of the T cell pool may stem from the graft donor. CDR3s include the opening cysteine and the closing phenylalanine or tryptophan. A D gene is named only where the DNA matches it firmly. Expanded clones are given a class, and other clones once, few, many or no size at all.

v_gene: TRBV7-9; d_gene: .; abundance: .; j_gene: TRBJ2-7; CDR3aa: CASSLNRAQYEQYF; CDR3nt: TGTGCCAGCAGCTTAAACAGGGCTCAATACGAGCAGTACTTC
v_gene: TRBV11-2; d_gene: .; abundance: .; j_gene: TRBJ2-7; CDR3aa: CASSLHRALEQYF; CDR3nt: TGTGCCAGCAGCCTTCACAGGGCTCTCGAGCAGTACTTC
v_gene: TRBV14; d_gene: .; abundance: once; j_gene: TRBJ2-1; CDR3aa: CASSQVDWEDYNEQFF; CDR3nt: TGTGCCAGCAGCCAAGTGGACTGGGAAGACTACAATGAGCAGTTCTTC
v_gene: TRBV7-3; d_gene: .; abundance: .; j_gene: TRBJ1-5; CDR3aa: CASSFPGFWRVNQPQHF; CDR3nt: TGTGCCAGCAGCTTCCCCGGGTTTTGGCGGGTAAATCAGCCCCAGCATTTT
v_gene: TRBV7-9; d_gene: TRBD2; abundance: .; j_gene: TRBJ2-1; CDR3aa: CASSLALAGGLDEQFF; CDR3nt: TGTGCCAGCAGCTTAGCCCTAGCGGGGGGGCTTGATGAGCAGTTCTTC
v_gene: TRBV19; d_gene: TRBD1; abundance: .; j_gene: TRBJ2-7; CDR3aa: CASSISGTAPYEQYF; CDR3nt: TGTGCCAGTAGTATCTCCGGGACAGCCCCCTACGAGCAGTACTTC
v_gene: TRBV28; d_gene: .; abundance: .; j_gene: TRBJ2-7; CDR3aa: CASSARGVLYEQYF; CDR3nt: TGTGCCAGCAGTGCCAGGGGAGTCCTCTACGAGCAGTACTTC
v_gene: TRBV6-1; d_gene: TRBD2; abundance: few; j_gene: TRBJ2-7; CDR3aa: CASLGLANEQYF; CDR3nt: TGTGCCAGCCTGGGACTAGCGAACGAGCAGTACTTC
v_gene: TRBV9; d_gene: .; abundance: .; j_gene: TRBJ2-1; CDR3aa: CASSVVSFSYNEQFF; CDR3nt: TGTGCCAGCAGCGTAGTATCTTTCTCCTACAATGAGCAGTTCTTC
v_gene: TRBV18; d_gene: TRBD1; abundance: .; j_gene: TRBJ2-5; CDR3aa: CASSPLDRGWVRGETQYF; CDR3nt: TGTGCCAGCTCACCTCTTGACAGGGGATGGGTTCGCGGAGAGACCCAGTACTTC
v_gene: TRBV6-5; d_gene: .; abundance: .; j_gene: TRBJ1-2; CDR3aa: CASSYGVGYGYTF; CDR3nt: TGTGCCAGCAGTTACGGGGTTGGCTATGGCTACACCTTC
v_gene: TRBV19; d_gene: .; abundance: once; j_gene: TRBJ2-1; CDR3aa: CASSDFGGPSYNEQFF; CDR3nt: TGTGCCAGTAGTGATTTCGGGGGCCCCTCCTACAATGAGCAGTTCTTC
v_gene: TRBV9; d_gene: TRBD1; abundance: .; j_gene: TRBJ2-5; CDR3aa: CASSSWTGQETQYF; CDR3nt: TGTGCCAGCAGCTCGTGGACAGGCCAAGAGACCCAGTACTTC
v_gene: TRBV6-9; d_gene: TRBD1; abundance: .; j_gene: TRBJ2-7; CDR3aa: CASSYGTDKYEQYF; CDR3nt: TGTGCCAGCAGTTACGGGACAGACAAATACGAGCAGTACTTC
v_gene: TRBV4-3; d_gene: .; abundance: .; j_gene: TRBJ1-2; CDR3aa: CASSQDSVIYGYTF; CDR3nt: TGCGCCAGCAGCCAAGATAGCGTTATCTATGGCTACACCTTC
v_gene: TRBV2; d_gene: TRBD1; abundance: .; j_gene: TRBJ1-5; CDR3aa: CASRIRDRGVQPQHF; CDR3nt: TGTGCCAGCAGGATCCGGGACAGGGGTGTTCAGCCCCAGCATTTT
v_gene: TRBV7-9; d_gene: TRBD1; abundance: .; j_gene: TRBJ2-3; CDR3aa: CASIDRTGARDTQYF; CDR3nt: TGTGCCAGCATCGACCGGACAGGGGCGCGTGATACGCAGTATTTT
v_gene: TRBV7-9; d_gene: .; abundance: .; j_gene: TRBJ1-2; CDR3aa: CASSSQDVGYTF; CDR3nt: TGTGCCAGCAGCTCGCAGGACGTGGGCTACACCTTC
v_gene: TRBV28; d_gene: .; abundance: .; j_gene: TRBJ1-2; CDR3aa: CASSLQDSNYGYTF; CDR3nt: TGTGCCAGCAGTTTGCAGGATTCTAACTATGGCTACACCTTC
v_gene: TRBV11-3; d_gene: .; abundance: few; j_gene: TRBJ1-1; CDR3aa: CASSLAGVGTEAFF; CDR3nt: TGTGCCAGCAGCTTAGCAGGGGTCGGCACTGAAGCTTTCTTT
v_gene: TRBV27; d_gene: TRBD2; abundance: .; j_gene: TRBJ2-7; CDR3aa: CASTPSGSYEQYF; CDR3nt: TGTGCCAGCACCCCTAGCGGGAGCTACGAGCAGTACTTC
v_gene: TRBV28; d_gene: .; abundance: .; j_gene: TRBJ2-5; CDR3aa: CASSYGKTQYF; CDR3nt: TGTGCCAGCAGTTACGGGAAGACCCAGTACTTC
v_gene: TRBV7-3; d_gene: .; abundance: .; j_gene: TRBJ1-1; CDR3aa: CASSLGGRTEAFF; CDR3nt: TGTGCCAGCAGCTTAGGGGGAAGGACTGAAGCTTTCTTT
v_gene: TRBV13; d_gene: TRBD1; abundance: .; j_gene: TRBJ2-3; CDR3aa: CASSLSSSWTGADTQYF; CDR3nt: TGTGCCAGCAGCTTGAGCTCGTCTTGGACAGGGGCAGATACGCAGTATTTT
v_gene: TRBV19; d_gene: TRBD1; abundance: .; j_gene: TRBJ2-5; CDR3aa: CASSTKGQGAMDQYF; CDR3nt: TGTGCCAGTAGTACAAAGGGACAGGGGGCCATGGACCAGTACTTC
v_gene: TRBV4-3; d_gene: .; abundance: .; j_gene: TRBJ2-5; CDR3aa: CASSQDNYQETQYF; CDR3nt: TGCGCCAGCAGCCAAGATAACTATCAAGAGACCCAGTACTTC
v_gene: TRBV4-1; d_gene: TRBD2; abundance: .; j_gene: TRBJ2-3; CDR3aa: CASSQEPSGTTDTQYF; CDR3nt: TGCGCCAGCAGCCAAGAACCTAGCGGGACGACAGATACGCAGTATTTT
v_gene: TRBV4-3; d_gene: TRBD2; abundance: .; j_gene: TRBJ2-2; CDR3aa: CASSLTLAGERTGELFF; CDR3nt: TGCGCCAGCAGCCTGACTCTAGCGGGAGAGCGCACCGGGGAGCTGTTTTTT
v_gene: TRBV5-6; d_gene: .; abundance: .; j_gene: TRBJ2-2; CDR3aa: CASSRDRDNTGELFF; CDR3nt: TGTGCCAGCAGCCGAGACAGAGATAACACCGGGGAGCTGTTTTTT
v_gene: TRBV9; d_gene: .; abundance: .; j_gene: TRBJ2-5; CDR3aa: CASSVDKGPPKETQYF; CDR3nt: TGTGCCAGCAGCGTAGATAAGGGACCACCAAAGGAGACCCAGTACTTC
v_gene: TRBV9; d_gene: TRBD2; abundance: .; j_gene: TRBJ2-3; CDR3aa: CASSVGSGRTDTQYF; CDR3nt: TGTGCCAGCAGCGTAGGTAGCGGGAGAACAGATACGCAGTATTTT
v_gene: TRBV27; d_gene: .; abundance: .; j_gene: TRBJ2-2; CDR3aa: CASGPGTGELFF; CDR3nt: TGTGCCAGCGGACCGGGCACCGGGGAGCTGTTTTTT
v_gene: TRBV27; d_gene: TRBD1; abundance: medium-sized; j_gene: TRBJ1-4; CDR3aa: CATKGEGQGDEKLFF; CDR3nt: TGTGCCACCAAAGGGGAGGGACAGGGGGATGAAAAACTGTTTTTT
v_gene: TRBV30; d_gene: TRBD1; abundance: .; j_gene: TRBJ1-4; CDR3aa: CAWRPGTGHSGLFF; CDR3nt: TGTGCCTGGAGGCCCGGGACAGGACATAGTGGACTGTTTTTT
v_gene: TRBV19; d_gene: .; abundance: .; j_gene: TRBJ2-1; CDR3aa: CASSSKGWNEQFF; CDR3nt: TGTGCCAGTAGTAGCAAGGGTTGGAATGAGCAGTTCTTC
v_gene: TRBV6-5; d_gene: .; abundance: .; j_gene: TRBJ2-3; CDR3aa: CASSYIFGVGTDTQYF; CDR3nt: TGTGCCAGCAGTTACATCTTCGGGGTCGGCACAGATACGCAGTATTTT
v_gene: TRBV7-8; d_gene: .; abundance: .; j_gene: TRBJ2-7; CDR3aa: CASSFGGLYEQYF; CDR3nt: TGTGCCAGCAGCTTTGGGGGGCTCTACGAGCAGTACTTC
v_gene: TRBV5-1; d_gene: .; abundance: .; j_gene: TRBJ2-7; CDR3aa: CASSLWNEQYF; CDR3nt: TGCGCCAGCAGCTTGTGGAACGAGCAGTACTTC
v_gene: TRBV7-2; d_gene: .; abundance: .; j_gene: TRBJ2-3; CDR3aa: CASSWGLALTDTQYF; CDR3nt: TGTGCCAGCAGCTGGGGTCTAGCGCTCACAGATACGCAGTATTTT
v_gene: TRBV4-2; d_gene: .; abundance: .; j_gene: TRBJ1-2; CDR3aa: CASSQGGNYGYTF; CDR3nt: TGTGCCAGCAGCCAAGGCGGGAACTATGGCTACACCTTC
v_gene: TRBV7-9; d_gene: .; abundance: .; j_gene: TRBJ2-7; CDR3aa: CASSLVSGQAGYEQYF; CDR3nt: TGTGCCAGCAGCTTAGTCTCCGGACAGGCGGGGTACGAGCAGTACTTC
v_gene: TRBV6-6; d_gene: TRBD2; abundance: .; j_gene: TRBJ2-1; CDR3aa: CASSYTFFSGSNEQFF; CDR3nt: TGTGCCAGCAGTTATACGTTCTTCAGCGGGAGCAATGAGCAGTTCTTC
v_gene: TRBV25-1; d_gene: .; abundance: .; j_gene: TRBJ1-2; CDR3aa: CASMQGLGYTF; CDR3nt: TGTGCCAGCATGCAGGGTTTGGGCTACACCTTC
v_gene: TRBV9; d_gene: .; abundance: .; j_gene: TRBJ2-3; CDR3aa: CASSAQYEGVLTDTQYF; CDR3nt: TGTGCCAGCAGCGCCCAGTATGAGGGGGTACTAACAGATACGCAGTATTTT
v_gene: TRBV27; d_gene: .; abundance: .; j_gene: TRBJ2-7; CDR3aa: CASSLSQGYEQYF; CDR3nt: TGTGCCAGCAGTTTATCGCAGGGCTACGAGCAGTACTTC
v_gene: TRBV6-4; d_gene: .; abundance: medium-sized; j_gene: TRBJ2-3; CDR3aa: CASSHRETDTQYF; CDR3nt: TGTGCCAGCAGTCACAGGGAAACAGATACGCAGTATTTT
v_gene: TRBV6-1; d_gene: TRBD1; abundance: .; j_gene: TRBJ1-1; CDR3aa: CASTQMTGYTEAFF; CDR3nt: TGTGCCTCCACCCAGATGACAGGGTACACTGAAGCTTTCTTT
v_gene: TRBV5-5; d_gene: .; abundance: .; j_gene: TRBJ1-2; CDR3aa: CASSLGNYGYTF; CDR3nt: TGTGCCAGCAGCTTGGGTAACTATGGCTACACCTTC
v_gene: TRBV6-6; d_gene: .; abundance: .; j_gene: TRBJ1-3; CDR3aa: CASSYLGDLNTIYF; CDR3nt: TGTGCCAGCAGTTACTTGGGAGACCTAAACACCATATATTTT
v_gene: TRBV2; d_gene: TRBD2; abundance: .; j_gene: TRBJ2-5; CDR3aa: CASSGGPSIHQETQYF; CDR3nt: TGTGCCAGTTCGGGAGGGCCCTCTATCCATCAAGAGACCCAGTACTTC
v_gene: TRBV5-1; d_gene: .; abundance: .; j_gene: TRBJ1-1; CDR3aa: CASSPREGGNTEAFF; CDR3nt: TGCGCCAGCAGCCCACGGGAGGGAGGGAACACTGAAGCTTTCTTT
v_gene: TRBV18; d_gene: TRBD1; abundance: once; j_gene: TRBJ2-3; CDR3aa: CASSAGGPTDTQYF; CDR3nt: TGTGCCAGCTCAGCAGGGGGTCCGACAGATACGCAGTATTTT